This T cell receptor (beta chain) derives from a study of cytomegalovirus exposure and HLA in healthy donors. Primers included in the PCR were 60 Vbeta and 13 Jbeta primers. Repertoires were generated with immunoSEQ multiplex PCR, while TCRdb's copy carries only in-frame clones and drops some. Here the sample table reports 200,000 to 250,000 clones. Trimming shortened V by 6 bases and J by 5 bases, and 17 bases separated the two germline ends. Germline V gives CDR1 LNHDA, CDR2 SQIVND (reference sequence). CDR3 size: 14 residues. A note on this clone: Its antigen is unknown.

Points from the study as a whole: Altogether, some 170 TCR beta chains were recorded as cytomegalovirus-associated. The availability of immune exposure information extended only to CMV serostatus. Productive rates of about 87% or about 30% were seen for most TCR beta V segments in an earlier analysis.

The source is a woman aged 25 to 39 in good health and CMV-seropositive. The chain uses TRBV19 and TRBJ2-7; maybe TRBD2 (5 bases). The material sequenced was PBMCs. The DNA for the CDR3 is TGTGCCAGTAGCCGCGGACTCCTAACGGACGAGCAGTACTTC. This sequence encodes CASSRGLLTDEQYF. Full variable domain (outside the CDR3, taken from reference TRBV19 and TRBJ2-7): DGGITQSPKYLFRKEGQNVTLSCEQNLNHDAMYWYRQDPGQGLRLIYYSQIVNDFQKGDIAEGYSVSREKKESFPLTVTSAQKNPTAFYLCASSRGLLTDEQYFGPGTRLTVT.